The present T cell receptor beta chain was sequenced within a study of CD4 T cells in relation to SARS-CoV-2 and coronaviruses. Of note for this clone: As yet, its antigen is unknown.

The CDR3 extends over 16 amino acids. The trim removed 5 bases at V and 10 bases at J, leaving 11 bases unmatched. Germline V lookup: CDR1 MNHEY, CDR2 SVGEGT. The unexposed donors gave CD4+ T cells in 2011-2018, prior to COVID-19. The cells were cultured for about ten days before CD4+ T cells were isolated. Only in-frame clones appear in the TCRdb table, and some are missing; sequencing was by immunoSEQ multiplex PCR. This table has around 24,000 clones, more than 60% appearing once. Sequences were obtained from CD4+ T cells from PBMCs, cultured in vitro. The receptor was isolated from a human donor in good health. The chain is built from TRBV6-2 or TRBV6-3 and TRBJ2-3, with 14 bases matching TRBD2. The CDR3 DNA sequence: TGTGCCAGCAGTCGACGGACTAGCGGGGGGCTTTTGGCGCAGTATTTT. Protein sequence: CASSRRTSGGLLAQYF.